Listed below are T cell receptor beta chains from one sample, sequenced in a study of blood T cell repertoires in COVID-19. TCRdb's table, derived via immunoSEQ multiplex PCR, lists solely in-frame clones and lacks some. The sample records about 240,000 clones, approximately 90% being singletons. Material for sequencing was PBMCs or T cells enriched from blood (not recorded which). Receptors were obtained from a man in his forties who had recovered from COVID-19. The CDR3 runs from the conserved cysteine through the conserved F or W. Each record gives: D gene, V gene, clone size, J gene, CDR3 protein, CDR3 DNA. The D gene is left open where the match is weak. Only part of the rows carry a size: once, few, many, or a class if the clone is expanded.

>NA|TRBV27|NA|TRBJ1-6
CASTWDSKYNSPLHF
TGTGCCAGCACCTGGGACTCCAAATATAATTCACCCCTCCACTTT
>TRBD2|TRBV14|NA|TRBJ2-2
CASSLKVGSGRARTGELFF
TGTGCCAGCAGCCTTAAAGTGGGTAGCGGGAGGGCCCGCACCGGGGAGCTGTTTTTT
>NA|TRBV10-1|NA|TRBJ1-3
CASSERGWGGNTIYF
TGCGCCAGCAGTGAAAGGGGGTGGGGAGGAAACACCATATATTTT
>NA|TRBV28|NA|TRBJ1-2
CASSPGNYGYTF
TGTGCCAGCAGCCCGGGGAACTATGGCTACACCTTC
>TRBD1|TRBV19|NA|TRBJ2-7
CASSTDIPGTGGYEQYF
TGTGCCAGTAGTACTGACATTCCTGGGACAGGGGGCTACGAGCAGTACTTC
>NA|TRBV7-2|NA|TRBJ1-2
CASSLSSRAQYGYTF
TGTGCCAGCAGCTTATCAAGCAGGGCGCAATATGGCTACACCTTC
>NA|TRBV27|few|TRBJ2-1
CASSLTEYNEQFF
TGTGCCAGCAGTTTGACAGAATACAATGAGCAGTTCTTC
>TRBD1|TRBV19|NA|TRBJ2-7
CASSGRDSSYEQYF
TGTGCCAGTAGTGGTAGGGACAGCTCCTACGAGCAGTACTTC
>NA|TRBV27|NA|TRBJ1-1
CASSIRFGQGNTEAFF
TGTGCCAGCAGTATCCGTTTTGGCCAGGGGAACACTGAAGCTTTCTTT
>TRBD1|TRBV15|NA|TRBJ2-3
CATSRGDRASTDTQYF
TGTGCCACCAGCAGAGGGGACAGAGCTAGCACAGATACGCAGTATTTT
>TRBD2|TRBV19|NA|TRBJ2-2
CASSIIGGGRSTGELFF
TGTGCCAGTAGTATCATTGGTGGCGGGAGAAGTACCGGGGAGCTGTTTTTT
>NA|TRBV18|NA|TRBJ1-4
CASSPRQVEEKLFF
TGTGCCAGCTCACCTCGACAGGTAGAAGAAAAACTGTTTTTT
>NA|TRBV7-9|NA|TRBJ1-1
CASSLGKGGMNTEAFF
TGTGCCAGCAGCTTAGGTAAGGGCGGGATGAACACTGAAGCTTTCTTT
>NA|TRBV21-1|NA|TRBJ2-1
CASSKTSGLDNEQFF
TGTGCCAGCAGCAAAACTAGCGGGCTAGACAATGAGCAGTTCTTC
>TRBD1|TRBV18|NA|TRBJ1-5
CASSGQGIGQPQHF
TGTGCCAGCTCAGGACAGGGCATCGGGCAGCCCCAGCATTTT
>NA|TRBV7-8|NA|TRBJ1-3
CASSFSSSGNTIYF
TGTGCCAGCAGCTTTTCGAGCTCTGGAAACACCATATATTTT
>TRBD1|TRBV11-2|NA|TRBJ2-1
CASSFGTGEFLFF
TGTGCCAGCAGCTTCGGGACAGGGGAATTCCTATTCTTC
>NA|TRBV9|NA|TRBJ2-7
CASSVEVGASYEQYF
TGTGCCAGCAGCGTAGAGGTAGGAGCCTCCTACGAGCAGTACTTC
>TRBD2|TRBV18|NA|TRBJ2-5
CASSPGLAGQETQYF
TGTGCCAGCTCACCGGGACTAGCGGGGCAAGAGACCCAGTACTTC
>NA|TRBV4-1|NA|TRBJ2-5
CASSQPDRNQETQYF
TGCGCCAGCAGCCAACCTGACAGGAACCAAGAGACCCAGTACTTC
>TRBD1|TRBV10-3|once|TRBJ2-7
CAISRGQGEVDEQYF
TGTGCCATCAGCAGAGGACAGGGCGAGGTGGACGAGCAGTACTTC
>NA|TRBV2|few|TRBJ1-5
CASRNQGGDQPQHF
TGTGCCAGCAGAAATCAGGGTGGAGATCAGCCCCAGCATTTT
>TRBD1|TRBV2|NA|TRBJ1-1
CASSSTGDTEAFF
TGTGCCAGCAGTTCGACAGGGGACACTGAAGCTTTCTTT
>NA|TRBV6-5|NA|TRBJ1-1
CASTRDKNTEAFF
TGTGCCAGCACCCGCGATAAGAACACTGAAGCTTTCTTT
>NA|TRBV18|NA|TRBJ2-7
CASSPPRGGPYEQYF
TGTGCCAGCTCACCACCTAGGGGCGGCCCGTACGAGCAGTACTTC
>NA|TRBV20-1|NA|TRBJ1-2
CSASFPLYGYTF
TGCAGTGCTAGTTTCCCCCTCTATGGCTACACCTTC
>TRBD1|TRBV3-1/TRBV3-2|NA|TRBJ2-7
CASSQTTGGVYEQYF
TGTGCCAGCAGCCAAACGACAGGGGGGGTTTACGAGCAGTACTTC